The clone carrying this T cell receptor beta chain was seen a few times. The sample comes from a study of T-cell memory formation after mild COVID-19. Study as a whole: Across donors, TCR clusters were largely donor specific.

CDR1 and CDR2 (germline): MGHDK, SYGVNS. The length of the CDR3 is 14 residues. Trimming pared 9 bases from V and 7 bases from J, leaving 16 bases between. TCRdb passed the 5' RACE reads through MiXCR, listing each CDR3 protein once. There are 290,000 or so distinct CDR3 sequences in the sample; approximately 20% occur only once, and around 21% lies in the top ten. The chain uses TRBV25-1 and TRBJ1-6; TRBD1 might be the D (5 bases). The sequence derives from a man in his late teens or twenties who had mild COVID-19 (a few samples of this study predate the infection). Cell type and time point are not known. The sequenced sample was PBMCs or a T cell subset sorted from them (not recorded which). The CDR3 reads CASALQGSNSPLHF. CDR3 sequence (DNA): TGTGCCAGTGCTCTGCAGGGCTCGAATTCACCCCTCCACTTT.